These 10 T cell receptor beta chains originate from one sample sequenced in a study of blood T cell repertoires in COVID-19. Some clones are missing from TCRdb's copy, which holds only in-frame ones; the method was immunoSEQ multiplex PCR. The sample consists of some 200,000 clones, around 84% of them appearing once. The sample comprised peripheral blood. All receptors derive from a woman older than 75 with COVID-19, enrolled during active disease.

DNA for the CDR3: TGTGCCAGCAGCCTTACTTACACAGCCGATCAGCCCCAGCATTTT. Protein: CASSLTYTADQPQHF. The V call is TRBV7-2, the J call TRBJ1-5; D unclear. This CDR3 contains 15 residues. Germline assignment: CDR1 SGHTA and CDR2 FQGNSA. V lost 5 bases and J 5 bases, leaving 16 bases between the germline ends. The full variable domain, in which reference TRBV7-2 and TRBJ1-5 provide the parts outside the CDR3, is GAGVSQSPSNKVTEKGKDVELRCDPISGHTALYWYRQSLGQGLEFLIYFQGNSAPDKSGLPSDRFSAERTGGSVSTLTIQRTQQEDSAVYLCASSLTYTADQPQHFGDGTRLSIL.

The chain combines TRBV27 with TRBJ2-3; TRBD2 matches 15 bases. J was trimmed by 5 bases and V by 5 bases; bases with no gene match: 8. This CDR3 is built from 17 residues. CDR1 and CDR2 (germline): MNHEY, SMNVEV (reference sequence). The CDR3 sequence: CASSLRTSGGAGDTQYF. CDR3 sequence (DNA): TGTGCCAGCAGTCTACGGACTAGCGGGGGGGCTGGAGATACGCAGTATTTT.

V is TRBV2 and J is TRBJ1-1; 8 bases map to TRBD1. Germline CDR1 is SNHLY and CDR2 is FYNNEI. The CDR3 loop spans 14 amino acids. After removal of 8 bases from V and 0 bases from J, the junction contained 5 bases not matched to a gene. The CDR3 DNA is TGTGCCAGCCAACGGACAGGGCTGAACACTGAAGCTTTCTTT. Its translation is CASQRTGLNTEAFF.

Concerning this clone: This CDR3 is also generated by other DNA sequences in the sample. The chain uses TRBV5-1 and TRBJ1-2; TRBD1 matches at 7 bases. Germline loops: CDR1 SGHRS, CDR2 YFSETQ. The length of the CDR3 is 13 residues. Trimming cost V 4 bases and J 3 bases; bases outside gene matches: 3. The DNA for the CDR3 is TGCGCCAGCAGCCCGGGACAGTACTATGGCTACACCTTC. It codes for CASSPGQYYGYTF.

V is TRBV10-3 and J is TRBJ2-1, with TRBD1 matching over 7 bases. This CDR3 has 13 residues. V lost 5 bases to trimming and J lost 10 bases; unmatched junction nucleotides: 8. Germline CDR1 ENHRY, CDR2 SYGVKD. The CDR3 region has the DNA TGTGCCATCAGTCCTACAGGGGATGGGGAGCAGTTCTTC. It translates to CAISPTGDGEQFF.

This clone was observed a handful of times. This chain links TRBV27 with TRBJ1-2; a weak D match, TRBD1 (6 bases). CDR1 is MNHEY and CDR2 is SMNVEV in the germline V gene (reference sequence). This CDR3 region has 14 residues. The V gene lost 4 bases and the J gene lost 4 bases, with 13 bases spanning the gap. The CDR3 is CASSSRGGGYGYTF. The CDR3 DNA sequence: TGTGCCAGCAGTTCCCGAGGGGGGGGCTATGGCTACACCTTC.

On this clone: The sample carries other DNA sequences with the same CDR3. The rearrangement links TRBV19 to TRBJ1-6; TRBD1 matches at 8 bases. Germline CDR1 LNHDA, CDR2 SQIVND (reference sequence). This CDR3 spans 14 amino acids. The ends lost 5 bases at V and 6 bases at J; junction bases unmatched: 3. CDR3 DNA sequence: TGTGCCAGTAGTCCTGGACAGGGTAATTCACCCCTCCACTTT. Translated: CASSPGQGNSPLHF.

The chain employs TRBV6-4 and TRBJ2-2; D gene uncertain. Germline V lookup: CDR1 MRHNA, CDR2 SNTAGT. CDR3 length equals 14 residues. V was cut by 8 bases and J by 4 bases, with 14 bases left in between. The chain's CDR3 is CASSKVSGTGELFF. The CDR3 DNA follows: TGTGCCAGCTCCAAAGTGTCCGGCACCGGGGAGCTGTTTTTT.

The chain recombines TRBV6-5 with TRBJ1-4, with 10 bases aligning to TRBD1. Germline CDR1 and CDR2: MNHEY and SVGAGI. Trimming cost V 11 bases and J 8 bases; bases outside gene matches: 8. The CDR3 extends over 13 amino acids. This CDR3 is CAARQGAREKLFF. CDR3 DNA: TGTGCCGCCAGACAGGGGGCAAGAGAAAAACTGTTTTTT.

This clone was picked up one time. V is TRBV7-3 and J is TRBJ2-6, with a weak D call TRBD1 (6 bases). The CDR3 length is 16 residues. Trimming left V 2 bases short and J 4 bases short, with 12 bases between. Germline CDR1 SGHTA, CDR2 FQGTGA. CDR3 coding DNA: TGTGCCAGCAGCTTAGGGCCAGGGGCCGGGGCCAACGTCCTGACTTTC. It specifies CASSLGPGAGANVLTF.